This T cell receptor (beta chain) was profiled in a study of T cell responses to AZD1222 COVID-19 vaccine. General observations from the study: Donors, mostly white British, included more females; clonal diversity was possibly underestimated.

As concerns this clone: No antigen is known for it.

CDR1 and CDR2 (germline): SGHTA, FQGNSA. Trimming took off 5 bases at V and 2 bases at J, with 18 bases between the two ends. The CDR3 covers 16 residues. Profiled with immunoSEQ multiplex PCR; TCRdb holds only in-frame clones, not every one. Among 75,000 to 95,000 clones, less than 95% were seen once, and the ten largest hold about 30%. This TCR derives from an adult who received the AZD1222 COVID-19 vaccine. The chain uses TRBV7-2 and TRBJ1-1, with D maybe TRBD1 (6 bases). This sample comprised peripheral blood, obtained 28 days after the second AZD1222 dose. The CDR3 sequence is CASSPTGGAGNTEAFF. The DNA for the CDR3 is TGTGCCAGCAGCCCTACTGGGGGGGCGGGAAACACTGAAGCTTTCTTT.